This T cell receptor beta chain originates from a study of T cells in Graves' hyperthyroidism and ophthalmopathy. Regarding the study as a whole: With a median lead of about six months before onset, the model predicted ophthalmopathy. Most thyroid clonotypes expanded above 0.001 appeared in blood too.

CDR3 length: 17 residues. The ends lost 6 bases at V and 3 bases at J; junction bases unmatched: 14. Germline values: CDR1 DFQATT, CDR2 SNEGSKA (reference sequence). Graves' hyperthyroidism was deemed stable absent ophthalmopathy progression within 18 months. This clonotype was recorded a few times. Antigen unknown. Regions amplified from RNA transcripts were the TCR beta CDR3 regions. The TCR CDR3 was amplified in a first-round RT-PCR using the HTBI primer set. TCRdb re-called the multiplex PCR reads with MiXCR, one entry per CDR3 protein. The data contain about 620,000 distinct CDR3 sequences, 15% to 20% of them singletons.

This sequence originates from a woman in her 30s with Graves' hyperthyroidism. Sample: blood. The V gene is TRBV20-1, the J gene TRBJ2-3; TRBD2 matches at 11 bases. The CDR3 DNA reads TGCAGTGCAAATCCCTCATTAGCGGGAGGGCAAACAGATACGCAGTATTTT. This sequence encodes CSANPSLAGGQTDTQYF.